Listed below are T cell receptor beta chains from one sample, sequenced in a study of metastatic and nonmetastatic thyroid tumors. Using MiXCR, TCRdb reanalyzed the PCR reads. The profile shows 8,300 or so clones, approximately 30% of them singletons. Sequenced material: tumor tissue. These receptor sequences come from a male donor with papillary thyroid cancer or a benign thyroid nodule (not recorded which). Some clones in this sample may be carry-over from other donors' samples. Each CDR3 is given with its conserved first and last residue. Fields, in order: J gene, V gene, D gene, clone size, CDR3 protein, CDR3 DNA. A D gene is named only where the DNA matches it firmly. Clone size is given for some rows only: seen once, a few or many times, or a class if the clone is expanded.

j_call: TRBJ2-3; v_call: TRBV6-5; d_call: TRBD1; clone_size: few; cdr3_aa: CASSSGTGGADTQYF; cdr3_nt: TGTGCCAGCAGTTCCGGGACAGGGGGCGCAGATACGCAGTATTTT
j_call: TRBJ1-1; v_call: TRBV30; d_call: NA; clone_size: NA; cdr3_aa: CAWSGTGTAGTEAFF; cdr3_nt: TGTGCCTGGAGTGGAACCGGGACGGCGGGGACTGAAGCTTTCTTT
j_call: TRBJ2-7; v_call: TRBV20-1; d_call: NA; clone_size: few; cdr3_aa: CSAQKQGTEQYF; cdr3_nt: TGCAGTGCTCAGAAACAGGGTACCGAGCAGTACTTC
j_call: TRBJ2-1; v_call: TRBV4-1; d_call: NA; clone_size: NA; cdr3_aa: CASSRVGTYNEQFF; cdr3_nt: TGCGCCAGCAGCCGCGTCGGAACCTACAATGAGCAGTTCTTC
j_call: TRBJ2-5; v_call: TRBV6-2/TRBV6-3; d_call: NA; clone_size: medium-sized; cdr3_aa: CASSPQETQYF; cdr3_nt: TGTGCCAGCAGCCCCCAAGAGACCCAGTACTTC
j_call: TRBJ2-2; v_call: TRBV7-6; d_call: NA; clone_size: NA; cdr3_aa: CASSLNTGELFF; cdr3_nt: TGTGCCAGCAGCTTAAACACCGGGGAGCTGTTTTTT
j_call: TRBJ2-1; v_call: TRBV15; d_call: NA; clone_size: few; cdr3_aa: CATSRRDPFNEQFF; cdr3_nt: TGTGCCACCAGCAGACGGGACCCCTTCAATGAGCAGTTCTTC
j_call: TRBJ2-7; v_call: TRBV6-2/TRBV6-3; d_call: TRBD2; clone_size: few; cdr3_aa: CASGTSGRGEQYF; cdr3_nt: TGTGCCAGCGGGACTAGCGGGAGAGGCGAGCAGTACTTC
j_call: TRBJ2-1; v_call: TRBV19; d_call: NA; clone_size: few; cdr3_aa: CASSDSGTFDEQFF; cdr3_nt: TGTGCCAGTAGCGACTCCGGGACCTTTGATGAGCAGTTCTTC
j_call: TRBJ1-3; v_call: TRBV3-1; d_call: NA; clone_size: once; cdr3_aa: CASSQTSGNTIYF; cdr3_nt: TGTGCCAGCAGCCAGACCTCTGGAAACACCATATATTTT
j_call: TRBJ2-1; v_call: TRBV28; d_call: NA; clone_size: NA; cdr3_aa: CASSFFGGDLGFF; cdr3_nt: TGTGCCAGCAGTTTCTTCGGCGGGGACCTGGGGTTCTTC
j_call: TRBJ1-2; v_call: TRBV28; d_call: NA; clone_size: NA; cdr3_aa: CASRVQVGGYTF; cdr3_nt: TGTGCCAGCAGGGTGCAGGTGGGCGGCTACACCTTC
j_call: TRBJ1-2; v_call: TRBV3-1; d_call: NA; clone_size: NA; cdr3_aa: CASSQVWHYTF; cdr3_nt: TGTGCCAGCAGCCAAGTATGGCACTACACCTTC
j_call: TRBJ2-1; v_call: TRBV14; d_call: TRBD1; clone_size: many; cdr3_aa: CASSQVRGRYNEQFF; cdr3_nt: TGTGCCAGCAGCCAAGTTAGGGGGCGGTACAATGAGCAGTTCTTC
j_call: TRBJ1-4; v_call: TRBV5-1; d_call: NA; clone_size: NA; cdr3_aa: CASSYNTGGGEKLFF; cdr3_nt: TGCGCCAGCAGTTACAATACAGGCGGGGGTGAAAAACTGTTTTTT
j_call: TRBJ2-5; v_call: TRBV6-2/TRBV6-3; d_call: NA; clone_size: medium-sized; cdr3_aa: CASSISETQYF; cdr3_nt: TGTGCCAGCAGTATTTCGGAGACCCAGTACTTC
j_call: TRBJ1-2; v_call: TRBV7-7; d_call: TRBD1; clone_size: once; cdr3_aa: CASSFSGGALGYTF; cdr3_nt: TGTGCTAGTAGCTTCTCAGGGGGCGCCTTGGGCTACACCTTC
j_call: TRBJ2-2; v_call: TRBV20-1; d_call: TRBD2; clone_size: NA; cdr3_aa: CSAIPDGRLSTGELFF; cdr3_nt: TGCAGTGCCATCCCGGACGGGAGGCTGTCCACCGGGGAGCTGTTTTTT
j_call: TRBJ2-7; v_call: TRBV6-1; d_call: NA; clone_size: large; cdr3_aa: CASSQGTQGTYEQYF; cdr3_nt: TGTGCCAGCAGCCAAGGGACCCAGGGAACCTACGAGCAGTACTTC
j_call: TRBJ1-6; v_call: TRBV18; d_call: TRBD1; clone_size: many; cdr3_aa: CASSITGTGSSSPLHF; cdr3_nt: TGTGCCAGCTCCATCACCGGGACAGGATCATCCTCACCCCTCCACTTT
j_call: TRBJ2-5; v_call: TRBV19; d_call: NA; clone_size: few; cdr3_aa: CASSPHGAVQETQYF; cdr3_nt: TGTGCCAGTAGTCCCCATGGGGCCGTACAAGAGACCCAGTACTTC
j_call: TRBJ2-7; v_call: TRBV11-1; d_call: NA; clone_size: medium-sized; cdr3_aa: CASSLAGGASSYEQYF; cdr3_nt: TGTGCCAGCAGCTTAGCCGGCGGGGCTAGCTCCTACGAGCAGTACTTC
j_call: TRBJ1-6; v_call: TRBV6-1; d_call: TRBD1; clone_size: few; cdr3_aa: CASSSGQHNSPLHF; cdr3_nt: TGTGCCAGCAGTTCGGGACAGCATAATTCACCCCTCCACTTT
j_call: TRBJ2-7; v_call: TRBV20-1; d_call: TRBD2; clone_size: NA; cdr3_aa: CSARETSGYEQYF; cdr3_nt: TGCAGTGCTAGAGAGACTAGCGGATACGAGCAGTACTTC
j_call: TRBJ1-5; v_call: TRBV20-1; d_call: NA; clone_size: NA; cdr3_aa: CSASQGSNQPQHF; cdr3_nt: TGCAGTGCTAGCCAGGGTAGCAATCAGCCCCAGCATTTT
j_call: TRBJ2-1; v_call: TRBV11-3; d_call: TRBD2; clone_size: NA; cdr3_aa: CASSLALGLAGVSEDEQFF; cdr3_nt: TGTGCCAGCAGCTTAGCTCTGGGCCTAGCGGGAGTCAGTGAGGATGAGCAGTTCTTC
j_call: TRBJ2-7; v_call: TRBV3-1; d_call: NA; clone_size: many; cdr3_aa: CASSPRIFYEQYF; cdr3_nt: TGTGCCAGCAGCCCTCGAATCTTCTACGAGCAGTACTTC
j_call: TRBJ2-3; v_call: TRBV5-1; d_call: TRBD2; clone_size: NA; cdr3_aa: CASSSTTSGSTDTQYF; cdr3_nt: TGCGCCAGCAGCTCAACGACTAGCGGGAGTACAGATACGCAGTATTTT
j_call: TRBJ2-1; v_call: TRBV4-1; d_call: NA; clone_size: NA; cdr3_aa: CASSQDQGLSYNEQFF; cdr3_nt: TGCGCCAGCAGCCAAGATCAGGGGCTCTCCTACAATGAGCAGTTCTTC
j_call: TRBJ1-2; v_call: TRBV10-3; d_call: TRBD1; clone_size: few; cdr3_aa: CATGTGLYGYTF; cdr3_nt: TGTGCCACCGGGACAGGGCTCTATGGCTACACCTTC
j_call: TRBJ1-1; v_call: TRBV19; d_call: TRBD1; clone_size: NA; cdr3_aa: CASRPTQGDGTEAFF; cdr3_nt: TGTGCCAGCCGTCCCACCCAGGGGGATGGCACTGAAGCTTTCTTT
j_call: TRBJ2-5; v_call: TRBV6-1; d_call: TRBD1; clone_size: medium-sized; cdr3_aa: CASSAETGQGSETQYF; cdr3_nt: TGTGCCAGCAGTGCAGAGACGGGACAGGGGTCGGAGACCCAGTACTTC
j_call: TRBJ2-5; v_call: TRBV11-2; d_call: NA; clone_size: NA; cdr3_aa: CASSLDLRTGVETQYF; cdr3_nt: TGTGCCAGCAGCTTAGATCTCAGAACAGGAGTAGAGACCCAGTACTTC
j_call: TRBJ1-1; v_call: TRBV30; d_call: NA; clone_size: NA; cdr3_aa: CAWQGMNTEAFF; cdr3_nt: TGTGCCTGGCAGGGGATGAACACTGAAGCTTTCTTT
j_call: TRBJ2-5; v_call: TRBV2; d_call: TRBD2; clone_size: medium-sized; cdr3_aa: CASSWTSGGGETQYF; cdr3_nt: TGTGCCAGCAGTTGGACTAGCGGAGGGGGAGAGACCCAGTACTTC
j_call: TRBJ1-3; v_call: TRBV3-1; d_call: TRBD1; clone_size: NA; cdr3_aa: CASSHITGGFGTIYF; cdr3_nt: TGTGCCAGCAGCCATATTACAGGGGGATTTGGCACCATATATTTT
j_call: TRBJ1-1; v_call: TRBV20-1; d_call: NA; clone_size: NA; cdr3_aa: CSASITGKAEAFF; cdr3_nt: TGCAGTGCTAGTATTACCGGGAAAGCTGAAGCTTTCTTT
j_call: TRBJ2-1; v_call: TRBV15; d_call: TRBD2; clone_size: medium-sized; cdr3_aa: CATRKPGLAGVAEQFF; cdr3_nt: TGTGCCACCAGAAAACCGGGACTAGCGGGAGTGGCTGAGCAGTTCTTC
j_call: TRBJ1-1; v_call: TRBV20-1; d_call: TRBD1; clone_size: once; cdr3_aa: CSARDRAGTEAFF; cdr3_nt: TGCAGTGCACGTGACAGGGCAGGGACTGAAGCTTTCTTT
j_call: TRBJ2-5; v_call: TRBV10-2; d_call: NA; clone_size: NA; cdr3_aa: CASSGHRDSETQYF; cdr3_nt: TGCGCCAGCAGTGGGCACAGGGACTCAGAGACCCAGTACTTC
j_call: TRBJ2-7; v_call: TRBV5-1; d_call: NA; clone_size: NA; cdr3_aa: CANSSGTGEQYF; cdr3_nt: TGCGCCAACAGCTCCGGAACGGGGGAGCAGTACTTC
j_call: TRBJ2-5; v_call: TRBV7-7; d_call: TRBD2; clone_size: many; cdr3_aa: CASSLGLAGETQYF; cdr3_nt: TGTGCTAGCAGCTTAGGACTAGCGGGTGAGACCCAGTACTTC
j_call: TRBJ2-3; v_call: TRBV30; d_call: NA; clone_size: NA; cdr3_aa: CAWRQGDTQYF; cdr3_nt: TGTGCCTGGAGGCAGGGGGATACGCAGTATTTT
j_call: TRBJ1-2; v_call: TRBV6-1; d_call: NA; clone_size: NA; cdr3_aa: CASRETGTVNYGYTF; cdr3_nt: TGTGCCAGCAGAGAAACAGGAACCGTAAACTATGGCTACACCTTC
j_call: TRBJ1-1; v_call: TRBV19; d_call: NA; clone_size: NA; cdr3_aa: CASSIVSNTEAFF; cdr3_nt: TGTGCCAGTAGTATCGTCAGTAACACTGAAGCTTTCTTT
j_call: TRBJ1-2; v_call: TRBV5-1; d_call: NA; clone_size: once; cdr3_aa: CASSLGQGRDNGYTF; cdr3_nt: TGCGCCAGCAGCTTAGGGCAGGGGCGAGATAATGGCTACACCTTC
j_call: TRBJ1-5; v_call: TRBV28; d_call: NA; clone_size: few; cdr3_aa: CASRVEGGSNQPQHF; cdr3_nt: TGTGCCAGCAGAGTGGAGGGGGGTAGCAATCAGCCCCAGCATTTT
j_call: TRBJ2-2; v_call: TRBV6-1; d_call: NA; clone_size: few; cdr3_aa: CASSGSQGELFF; cdr3_nt: TGTGCCAGCAGTGGTAGTCAGGGGGAGCTGTTTTTT
j_call: TRBJ1-1; v_call: TRBV10-2; d_call: NA; clone_size: NA; cdr3_aa: CASSFIHDTEAFF; cdr3_nt: TGCGCCAGCAGCTTTATACACGACACTGAAGCTTTCTTT
j_call: TRBJ2-7; v_call: TRBV28; d_call: TRBD1; clone_size: medium-sized; cdr3_aa: CASHRQGFLYEQYF; cdr3_nt: TGTGCCAGTCACCGACAGGGGTTTCTCTACGAGCAGTACTTC
j_call: TRBJ1-5; v_call: TRBV28; d_call: NA; clone_size: NA; cdr3_aa: CASSLANGARQPQHF; cdr3_nt: TGTGCCAGCAGTTTAGCTAATGGGGCCAGGCAGCCCCAGCATTTT
j_call: TRBJ2-7; v_call: TRBV20-1; d_call: TRBD2; clone_size: medium-sized; cdr3_aa: CSARAPGLADYEQYF; cdr3_nt: TGCAGTGCTAGAGCCCCGGGACTAGCGGACTACGAGCAGTACTTC
j_call: TRBJ2-2; v_call: TRBV4-1; d_call: NA; clone_size: NA; cdr3_aa: CASSQDTRRELFF; cdr3_nt: TGCGCCAGCAGCCAAGATACCCGACGGGAGCTGTTTTTT
j_call: TRBJ1-2; v_call: TRBV6-2/TRBV6-3; d_call: TRBD1; clone_size: few; cdr3_aa: CASSYPTGGSGYTF; cdr3_nt: TGTGCCAGCAGTTACCCTACAGGGGGTAGTGGCTACACCTTC
j_call: TRBJ1-2; v_call: TRBV30; d_call: NA; clone_size: many; cdr3_aa: CAWSGSPSNYGYTF; cdr3_nt: TGTGCCTGGAGTGGAAGCCCTTCTAACTATGGCTACACCTTC